The 22 T cell receptor beta chains listed next were all sequenced from one sample in a study of blood T cell repertoires in COVID-19. This table comes from immunoSEQ multiplex PCR, and its TCRdb copy is limited to in-frame clones, with some not included. The sample lists roughly 280,000 clones, roughly 91% seen once, with 1.9% in the top ten. The sample consisted of PBMCs or T cells enriched from blood (not recorded which). The receptor source for this set is a woman in her fifties or sixties who had recovered from COVID-19.

The chain joins TRBV7-8 to TRBJ1-2, with TRBD1 as a possible D gene (6 bases). Germline V gene lookup returns CDR1 SGHVS and CDR2 FQNEAQ. This CDR3 is built from 16 residues. Trimming removed 4 bases from V and 3 bases from J, with 18 bases in between. In DNA form, the CDR3 reads TGTGCCAGCAGCTACAGGGTCCACAGCACCTACTATGGCTACACCTTC. Protein sequence: CASSYRVHSTYYGYTF. Supplemented by reference TRBV7-8 and TRBJ1-2, the full variable domain reads GAGVSQSPRYKVAKRGQDVALRCDPISGHVSLFWYQQALGQGPEFLTYFQNEAQLDKSGLPSDRFFAERPEGSVSTLKIQRTQQEDSAVYLCASSYRVHSTYYGYTFGSGTRLTVV.

J is TRBJ1-1 and V is TRBV27; unclear D gene. Trimming stripped 6 bases from V and 0 bases from J, with 14 bases between. The CDR3 spans 15 residues. Germline assignment: CDR1 MNHEY and CDR2 SMNVEV (reference sequence). The CDR3: CASSPLRLLNTEAFF. CDR3 DNA: TGTGCCAGCAGCCCCTTGAGACTTTTGAACACTGAAGCTTTCTTT.

V and J are TRBV7-2 and TRBJ1-3; D is unclear. CDR1 and CDR2 (germline): SGHTA, FQGNSA. Trimming took 2 bases from V and 1 from J, leaving 9 bases between them. The CDR3 runs 15 residues. CDR3 nucleotide sequence: TGTGCCAGCAGCTTATCAGGAACGTCTGGAAACACCATATATTTT. Amino acids: CASSLSGTSGNTIYF.

This sequence joins TRBV27 and TRBJ1-6; D is possibly TRBD1 (6 bases). With 5 bases removed from V and 4 bases from J, the gap between germline ends came to 12 bases. Germline values: CDR1 MNHEY, CDR2 SMNVEV (reference sequence). There are 15 residues in the CDR3. The CDR3 region is CASSPRTVYNSPLHF. CDR3 in DNA: TGTGCCAGCAGTCCCCGGACAGTTTATAATTCACCCCTCCACTTT.

This chain connects TRBV27 to TRBJ2-3, with no clear D. With 3 bases removed from V and 1 base from J, the gap between germline ends came to 8 bases. This CDR3 spans 14 amino acids. Per the germline V gene, CDR1 is MNHEY and CDR2 is SMNVEV (reference sequence). CDR3 residues: CASSLNFRTDTQYF. The CDR3 DNA follows: TGTGCCAGCAGTTTGAACTTTCGCACAGATACGCAGTATTTT.

This rearrangement joins TRBV5-1 to TRBJ1-1; D gene ambiguous. With 0 bases removed from V and 0 bases from J, the gap between germline ends came to 6 bases. CDR1 is SGHRS and CDR2 is YFSETQ in the germline V gene. This CDR3 is built from 14 residues. The CDR3: CASSLEPMNTEAFF. CDR3 nucleotides: TGCGCCAGCAGCTTGGAGCCAATGAACACTGAAGCTTTCTTT.

The chain uses TRBV5-6 and TRBJ2-1, with D possibly matching TRBD2 (6 bases). Deletions cut 0 bases from V and 0 bases from J, with 16 bases between. The length of the CDR3 is 18 residues. Germline V gene data show CDR1 as SGHDT and CDR2 as YYEEEE. CDR3 residues: CASSLVVTRQSSYNEQFF. The CDR3 DNA follows: TGTGCCAGCAGCTTGGTTGTGACTAGACAGAGCTCCTACAATGAGCAGTTCTTC.

In the case of this clone: The same CDR3 arises from other DNA sequences in this sample as well. The chain is built from TRBV20-1 and TRBJ2-7; D perhaps matches TRBD2 (5 bases). The CDR3 consists of 11 residues. Deletions cut 2 bases from V and 5 bases from J, with 7 bases between. CDR1 and CDR2 (germline): DFQATT, SNEGSKA (reference sequence). The CDR3 sequence: CSARSGHEQYF. CDR3 bases: TGCAGTGCTAGAAGCGGCCACGAGCAGTACTTC.

The chain carries TRBV19 and TRBJ2-3; 8 nucleotides agree with TRBD2. This CDR3 spans 13 amino acids. With 4 bases clipped from V and 4 bases from J, the junction kept 1 base outside the gene matches. Germline CDR1 is LNHDA and CDR2 is SQIVND (reference sequence). CDR3 protein: CASSRGLADTQYF. The CDR3 bases are TGTGCCAGTAGTAGGGGACTAGCAGATACGCAGTATTTT.

The CDR3 is CASSELVAGAGETQYF. Written as DNA, the CDR3 is TGTGCCAGCAGTGAACTGGTAGCGGGAGCGGGGGAGACCCAGTACTTC. The chain links TRBV6-1 to TRBJ2-5; TRBD2 matches at 9 bases. Unmatched junction bases numbered 9, after V lost 2 bases and J lost 5 bases. This CDR3 has 16 amino acids. CDR1 and CDR2 from the germline V gene are MNHNS and SASEGT.

J is TRBJ2-1 and V is TRBV5-6; 12 bases fit TRBD2. CDR1 is SGHDT, CDR2 YYEEEE, per germline. This CDR3 is built from 16 residues. V was clipped by 1 base and J by 6 bases; unmatched bases: 5. Here the CDR3 reads CASSLRGLAGSNEQFF. CDR3 in DNA: TGTGCCAGCAGCTTGCGCGGACTAGCGGGGAGCAATGAGCAGTTCTTC.

This chain joins TRBV5-1 and TRBJ1-2; 12 bases align to TRBD1. The CDR3 spans 15 residues. V shed 6 bases and J 6 bases; nucleotides not matched to a gene: 9. From germline, CDR1 is SGHRS and CDR2 YFSETQ. The CDR3 DNA follows: TGCGCCAGCACAGCCCGGGACAGGGGGCTTGATGGCTACACCTTC. This encodes CASTARDRGLDGYTF.

The rearrangement links TRBV5-1 to TRBJ1-2; TRBD1 matches 11 bases. Germline V CDR1 and CDR2: SGHRS, YFSETQ. The CDR3 is made up of 18 amino acids. The J segment lost 0 bases and the V segment lost 0 bases, leaving 7 bases of the junction unmatched. The DNA for the CDR3 is TGCGCCAGCAGCTTGGGGACAGGGGGCGCTGGGTCTAACTATGGCTACACCTTC. Its translation is CASSLGTGGAGSNYGYTF.

The V call is TRBV4-2, the J call TRBJ1-4, with D perhaps TRBD1 (5 bases). V lost 1 base to trimming and J lost 7 bases, with 10 bases between them. The germline V gene encodes CDR1 LGHNA and CDR2 YNFKEQ. The CDR3 consists of 14 residues. CDR3 in DNA: TGTGCCAGCAGCCAAGGGGGTACAGGTGAAAAACTGTTTTTT. Translation gives CASSQGGTGEKLFF.

V usage is TRBV30 and J usage is TRBJ1-6; D is possibly TRBD1 (5 bases). V was shortened by 2 bases and J by 7 bases, with 9 bases between the two germline ends. Germline V gene lookup returns CDR1 GTSNPN and CDR2 SVGIG (reference sequence). The CDR3 extends over 13 amino acids. The CDR3 sequence: CAWSYRGNSPLHF. DNA for the CDR3: TGTGCCTGGAGTTACCGGGGGAATTCACCCCTCCACTTT.

CDR3 coding DNA: TGCGCCAGCAGCCAACCCTCGGCGGCCCGCTCTGGAAACACCATATATTTT. As protein: CASSQPSAARSGNTIYF. V and J are TRBV4-1 and TRBJ1-3, with D unclear. Trimming removed 2 bases from V and 0 bases from J, with 14 bases in between. The CDR3 runs 17 residues. From germline, CDR1 is MGHRA and CDR2 YSYEKL.

This chain joins TRBV7-3 and TRBJ2-7, with D possibly matching TRBD2 (5 bases). The germline CDR1 and CDR2 sequences are SGHTA and FQGTGA. This CDR3 region has 16 residues. Trimming took off 2 bases at V and 0 bases at J, with 14 bases between the two ends. CDR3 nucleotide sequence: TGTGCCAGCAGCTTATTTGCTCTGGGGAGCTCCTACGAGCAGTACTTC. This sequence encodes CASSLFALGSSYEQYF.

The table lists this clone with a count of one. The chain uses TRBV5-1 and TRBJ1-1; TRBD1 agrees at 11 bases. From germline, CDR1 is SGHRS and CDR2 YFSETQ. The CDR3 length is 15 residues. V gave up 4 bases and J gave up 4 bases; unmatched junction bases: 6. The CDR3, as DNA: TGCGCCAGCAGCCTCACCGGGACAGGGGGCACTGAAGCTTTCTTT. As protein: CASSLTGTGGTEAFF.

The chain uses TRBV6-6 and TRBJ2-5; D may be TRBD2 (6 bases). This CDR3 contains 14 residues. Germline loops: CDR1 MNHNY, CDR2 SVGAGI (reference sequence). Trimming removed 4 bases from V and 2 bases from J, with 11 bases in between. CDR3 bases: TGTGCCAGCAGTTCTGGGACTTTTCAAGAGACCCAGTACTTC. As protein: CASSSGTFQETQYF.

CDR3 in amino acids: CASSARDSYNEQFF. CDR3 in DNA: TGTGCCAGCAGCGCCCGGGACAGCTACAATGAGCAGTTCTTC. This chain connects TRBV9 to TRBJ2-1; 7 positions match TRBD1. The germline CDR1 and CDR2 sequences are SGDLS and YYNGEE. The CDR3 is made up of 14 amino acids. The V segment lost 3 bases and the J segment 3 bases; nucleotides outside the gene matches: 3. Variable domain in full (rest from reference TRBV9 and TRBJ2-1): DSGVTQTPKHLITATGQRVTLRCSPRSGDLSVYWYQQSLDQGLQFLIQYYNGEERAKGNILERFSAQQFPDLHSELNLSSLELGDSALYFCASSARDSYNEQFFGPGTRLTVL.

The V call is TRBV19, the J call TRBJ1-4; perhaps TRBD1 as D (6 bases). The CDR3 runs to 15 residues. Trimming cost V 6 bases and J 0 bases, with 11 bases left between them. Germline V gene data show CDR1 as LNHDA and CDR2 as SQIVND (reference sequence). The CDR3 is CASRSGQTTNEKLFF. As DNA, the CDR3 is TGTGCCAGTAGATCAGGACAGACAACTAATGAAAAACTGTTTTTT.

This chain links TRBV30 with TRBJ2-7; weak D call: TRBD1 (6 bases). CDR1 and CDR2 (germline): GTSNPN, SVGIG (reference sequence). CDR3 length: 13 residues. Trimming removed 2 bases at V and 3 bases at J, with 11 bases between. The CDR3 sequence is CAWSHRDLYEQYF. Written as DNA, the CDR3 is TGTGCCTGGAGTCACAGGGATCTCTACGAGCAGTACTTC.